This TCR beta chain was sequenced during a study of blood T cell repertoires in COVID-19. Whole-study context: Collection of acute and convalescent COVID-19 samples took place in the United States, Italy and Spain.

Only in-frame clones appear in the TCRdb table, and some are missing; sequencing was by immunoSEQ multiplex PCR. The data show 150,000 to 200,000 clones, more than 65% seen once. Cohort placement rested on clinical history that participants reported themselves. The clonotype originates from a woman in her forties with acute COVID-19. Material for sequencing was PBMCs or T cells enriched from blood (not recorded which).

The CDR3 nucleotides read TGTGCCAGCAGTGCCCAGACAGGATCTGAAGCTTTCTTT. It yields the protein CASSAQTGSEAFF. The rearrangement joins TRBV6-4 to TRBJ1-1, with D maybe TRBD1 (6 bases). The ends were cut back, 4 bases at V and 6 bases at J, with 12 bases in the middle. The CDR3 is made up of 13 amino acids. Germline lookup yields CDR1 MRHNA and CDR2 SNTAGT.